The clone carrying this T cell receptor beta chain was observed once. What it binds is unknown. This entry is derived from a study of cytomegalovirus exposure and HLA in healthy donors. Notes on the study in general: The analysis excluded some indistinguishable V segments, including TRBV6-2 and TRBV6-3. A later analysis reported that several of the most significant clusters appeared to be linked to common viral pathogens, among them Epstein-Barr virus. Sequences of the TCR beta chain were said to predict the HLA-A and HLA-B alleles of most subjects accurately.

PCR primers comprised 60 Vbeta and 13 Jbeta primers. In the authors' methods: Later, an analysis found 65 million to 85 million unique TCR beta chains, and 8.5 million to 12 million of these were shared. This table comes from immunoSEQ multiplex PCR, and its TCRdb copy is limited to in-frame clones, with some not included. The V and J calls and the clone size are those of that table, but D and trimming were determined from the DNA. The table includes about 190,000 clones, around 73% detected once. The length of the CDR3 is 17 residues. V lost 5 bases, J lost 0 bases, and 4 bases stayed unmatched. CDR1 is SGHVS, CDR2 FQNEAQ, per germline.

This receptor was taken from a woman between 25 and 40 years old in good health and CMV-seropositive. Input material: PBMCs. The rearrangement links TRBV7-8 to TRBJ2-6; 10 nucleotides match TRBD1. The CDR3 DNA is TGTGCCAGCAGCCTAGACAGGGGGCGCTCTGGGGCCAACGTCCTGACTTTC. Residues: CASSLDRGRSGANVLTF.